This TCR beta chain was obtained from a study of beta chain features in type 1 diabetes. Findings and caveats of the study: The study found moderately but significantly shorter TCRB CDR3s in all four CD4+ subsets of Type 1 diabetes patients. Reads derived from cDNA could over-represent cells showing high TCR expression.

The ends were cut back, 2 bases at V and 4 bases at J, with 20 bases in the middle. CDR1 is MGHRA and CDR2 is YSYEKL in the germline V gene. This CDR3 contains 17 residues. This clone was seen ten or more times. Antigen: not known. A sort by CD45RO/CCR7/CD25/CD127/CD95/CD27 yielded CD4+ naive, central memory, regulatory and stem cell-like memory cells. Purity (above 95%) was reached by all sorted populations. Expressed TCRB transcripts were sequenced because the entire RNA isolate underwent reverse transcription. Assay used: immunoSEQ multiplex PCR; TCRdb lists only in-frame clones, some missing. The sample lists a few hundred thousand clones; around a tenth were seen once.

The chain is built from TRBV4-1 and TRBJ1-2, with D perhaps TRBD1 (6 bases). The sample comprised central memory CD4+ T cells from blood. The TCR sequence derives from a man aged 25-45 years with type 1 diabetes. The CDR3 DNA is TGCGCCAGCAGCCAACCGATTGGGACAACCGCTGGCTATGGCTACACCTTC. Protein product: CASSQPIGTTAGYGYTF.